This TCR beta chain was sequenced in a study of beta chain features in type 1 diabetes. Study-level information: Examined across all samples were around 110 million sorted cells.

Details on this clone: Its cognate antigen is unknown.

A sort by CD45RO/CCR7/CD25/CD127/CD95/CD27 yielded CD4+ naive, central memory, regulatory and stem cell-like memory cells. Overall study results and limits: Naive, central memory and Treg TCRB repertoires appeared more alike in patients than in healthy donors.

Expressed TCRB transcripts got sequenced, as all isolated RNA was reverse transcribed. The assay was immunoSEQ multiplex PCR, and TCRdb's table has in-frame clones only and misses some. The sample shows roughly 350,000 clones, approximately 11% of them seen only once. The specimen sequenced was naive CD4+ T cells from blood. The sequence came from a woman aged 25 to 39 in good health.

The CDR3 nucleotides read TGTGCCAGCAGCCCGGGGACAGGGAACACTGAAGCTTTCTTT. Translated, it gives CASSPGTGNTEAFF. The J gene is TRBJ1-1, the V gene TRBV11-1; 8 bases are shared with TRBD1. V was clipped by 5 bases and J by 1 base; unmatched bases: 3. Germline CDR1 and CDR2: SGHAT and FQDESV (reference sequence). The CDR3 consists of 14 residues.